This T cell receptor (beta chain) was captured by sequencing in a study of blood T cell repertoires in COVID-19. On the study more broadly: Sources were T cells, B-cell-depleted T cells, or PBMCs; the material itself was cDNA or gDNA.

The repertoire was sequenced with immunoSEQ multiplex PCR; TCRdb's copy has only in-frame clones and lacks some. The sample has tens of thousands of clones, 80% to 90% seen once; the top ten hold 1.5% to 2%. This clone was observed a single time. This CDR3 spans 14 amino acids. Per germline, CDR1 SGHRS and CDR2 YFSETQ. Trimming took off 5 bases at V and 1 base at J, with 12 bases between the two ends. This rearrangement joins TRBV5-1 to TRBJ2-5; D remains ambiguous. The sequence derives from a man aged 60 to 69 with acute or convalescent COVID-19. Sequenced sample: peripheral blood. DNA of the CDR3: TGCGCCAGCAGGTTTGGCCCAGTCCAAGAGACCCAGTACTTC. Amino acids: CASRFGPVQETQYF.